The following is a T cell receptor beta chain sequence with its context. The specificity of this receptor is unknown. Qualities for individual bases were not recorded, and no much larger clone is one base off. The CDR3 holds 15 amino acids from the cysteine to the phenylalanine. Kept here is only the CDR3 DNA, which spans 45 bases and is read in frame from base 1. V has 6 bases trimmed and J has 5 bases trimmed; junction bases matching no gene number 11. Sequences MNHNS (CDR1) and SASEGT (CDR2) are obtained from the germline V gene. Libraries were prepared through the immunoSEQ multiplex PCR assay. What TCRdb holds here is the immuneACCESS table cut down to in-frame rearrangements. Part of the clones is not present; checked against another copy, under half of the missing clones reflect an unresolved V gene, and the others are unexplained. The sample table holds around 130,000 clones, of which about 90% were seen once. The ten largest clones represent more than 6.5% of the sample.

In this study, focal radiation therapy paired with CTLA-4 blockade (ipilimumab) was tested in patients who had chemo-refractory metastatic non-small-cell lung cancer. This sample is part of a study of radiotherapy plus CTLA-4 blockade in lung cancer (dated by TCRdb to 2016 to 2018). With respect to the entire study: Among enrolled patients, approximately 18% had an objective response and roughly 33% reached disease control. Results and caveats for the whole study, not just this receptor: After treatment with radiotherapy and ipilimumab, TCR clones that originated in tumors expanded in peripheral blood. Increased serum interferon-beta after radiation, together with early dynamic changes in blood T cell clones, were reported to be the strongest predictors of response.

The material sequenced was peripheral blood, taken from a patient treated with radiotherapy plus ipilimumab. This chain is built from TRBV6-1 and TRBJ1-1; 8 of the junction bases match TRBD1. This TCR derives from a human donor with non-small cell lung cancer that progressed on radiotherapy plus ipilimumab. The CDR3 region: CASRSGQGFRTEAFF. The nucleotide sequence is TGTGCCAGCAGATCCGGACAGGGATTCAGAACTGAAGCTTTCTTT.